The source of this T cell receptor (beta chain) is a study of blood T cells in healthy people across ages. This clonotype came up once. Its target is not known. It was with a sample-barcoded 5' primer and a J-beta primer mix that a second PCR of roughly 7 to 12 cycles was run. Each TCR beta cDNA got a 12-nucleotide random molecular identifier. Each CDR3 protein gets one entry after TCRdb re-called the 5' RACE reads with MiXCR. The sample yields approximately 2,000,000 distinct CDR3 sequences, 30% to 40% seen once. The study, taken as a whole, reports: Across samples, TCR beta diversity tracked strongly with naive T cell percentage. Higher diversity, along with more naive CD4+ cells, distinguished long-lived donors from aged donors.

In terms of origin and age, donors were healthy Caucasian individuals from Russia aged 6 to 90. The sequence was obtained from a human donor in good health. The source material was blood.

As DNA, the CDR3 is TGCAGTGCTAGAGAGCGGGGAGGCACTGAAGCTTTCTTT. Translation gives CSARERGGTEAFF. The chain uses TRBV20-1 and TRBJ1-1; D is unclear. Per the germline V gene, CDR1 is DFQATT and CDR2 is SNEGSKA (reference sequence). CDR3 length: 13 residues. Trimming removed 0 bases from V and 4 bases from J, with 9 bases in between.